The present T cell receptor (beta chain) was sequenced within a study of human T cells and chemical hapten exposure. For the study at large: All patients underwent weekly scalp dosing with diphenylcyclopropenone for the full roughly 25-week study.

The time point: patch test 1, 2 weeks after DPC sensitization. This sample's treatment: therapeutic diphenylcyclopropenone sensitization with weekly scalp DPC. TCRdb reprocessed the RACE reads with MiXCR, giving one entry per CDR3 protein. The table lists just over 80,000 distinct CDR3 sequences, roughly 10% of them singletons. Sample: whole blood, taken in connection with sensitization to the hapten diphenylcyclopropenone (DPC). This receptor was identified in a woman in her 50s with alopecia areata. Some clones in this sample may be carry-over from other donors' samples.

The CDR3 DNA reads as TGTGCCAGCAGTCCACTGACGAGCAATGAGCAGTTCTTC. As protein: CASSPLTSNEQFF. The genes are TRBV27 and TRBJ2-1; no clear D gene. This CDR3 spans 13 amino acids. Trimming took 5 bases from V and 6 from J, leaving 11 bases between them. Germline V gene sequence: CDR1 MNHEY, CDR2 SMNVEV (reference sequence).